The clone carrying this T cell receptor (beta chain) has at least ten counts. These data originate in a study of early T cells in non-severe SARS-CoV-2 infection. Study in general: It was bulk RNA from unsorted whole blood that was sequenced, and the chains were unpaired.

TCRdb used MiXCR to reprocess the 5' RACE reads, holding one entry per CDR3 protein. Of roughly 28,000 distinct CDR3 sequences listed, 4% to 4.5% are singletons. Sequenced material: whole blood. The receptor comes from an adult who was a healthcare worker with PCR-confirmed SARS-CoV-2 infection or an uninfected control (not recorded which).

CDR3 protein: CASSPGQDYEQYF. In DNA, the CDR3 is TGCGCCAGCAGTCCCGGACAGGACTACGAGCAGTACTTC. J is TRBJ2-7 and V is TRBV10-1, with 7 bases lining up with TRBD1. The germline V gene has CDR1 WNHNN and CDR2 SYGVQD (reference sequence). With 5 bases clipped from V and 3 bases from J, the junction kept 4 bases outside the gene matches. The CDR3 consists of 13 residues.